This T cell receptor beta chain emerged from a study of graft-versus-host responses after intestinal transplantation. Study-wide background: Multivisceral, liver-intestinal, or isolated intestinal grafts were transplanted into recipients. Every recipient underwent anti-thymocyte globulin induction, then tacrolimus and steroids for roughly 3 years.

Whole-study findings and limits: Early after transplant, HvG declines were associated with peak levels of circulating GvH clones. Detected in recipient marrow were GvH clones, some of which were first observed in ileum or blood.

Trimming took 3 bases from V and 0 from J, leaving 4 bases between them. The CDR3 has 14 amino acids. Germline-derived CDR1 and CDR2 are SGDLS and YYNGEE. Produced via immunoSEQ multiplex PCR; TCRdb's table is partial and in-frame only. The sample shows about 97,000 clones, 90% of them seen only once. About this clone: No antigen is known for it.

This TCR was recovered from a human patient who received an intestinal transplant, so some T cells may come from the graft donor. The rearrangement uses TRBV9 and TRBJ2-6; the D is unclear. The sequencing used PBMCs, collected around 68 weeks after intestinal transplant. The chain's CDR3 is CASSAHSGANVLTF. The CDR3 region has the DNA TGTGCCAGCAGCGCACACTCTGGGGCCAACGTCCTGACTTTC.